These 7 T cell receptor beta chains were sequenced from one sample in a study of Ad26.COV2.S vaccination and SARS-CoV-2 variants. Clones were read by immunoSEQ multiplex PCR, and TCRdb kept only the in-frame ones, dropping some. Here the sample spans over 400,000 clones, about 88% being singletons. Treatment indicated: some 20 received Ad26.COV2.S at low or high dose, single or two shots; roughly five received placebo; per-sample allocation not given. Sampling was done on day 63 after the first vaccine or placebo injection. Sample: peripheral blood, taken in a trial of Ad26.COV2.S vaccine versus placebo. These receptors all stem from a person between 18 and 65 years old who received the Ad26.COV2.S COVID-19 vaccine or a placebo.

This chain joins TRBV7-9 and TRBJ1-1; D perhaps matches TRBD1 (5 bases). Germline loops: CDR1 SEHNR, CDR2 FQNEAQ (reference sequence). CDR3 size: 18 residues. V was trimmed by 1 base and J by 0 bases, leaving 18 bases between them. The chain's CDR3 is CASSLVRYLGAVNTEAFF. CDR3 in DNA: TGTGCCAGCAGCTTAGTAAGGTATTTAGGGGCAGTGAACACTGAAGCTTTCTTT.

This chain links TRBV3-1 (or the pseudogene TRBV3-2) with TRBJ2-1, with D perhaps matching TRBD2 (6 bases). Trimming took off 2 bases at V and 6 bases at J, with 20 bases between the two ends. This CDR3 has 17 residues. Germline V CDR1 and CDR2: LGHDT, YNNKEL (reference sequence). CDR3 DNA sequence: TGTGCCAGCAGCCAAACCCCCCTCGCGGGATTGGGCAATGAGCAGTTCTTC. This gives the protein CASSQTPLAGLGNEQFF.

This clone was detected once. The sample has other DNA sequences that encode this CDR3 too. The J gene is TRBJ2-5, the V gene TRBV3-1 (or the pseudogene TRBV3-2); no reliable D call. The CDR3 runs 11 residues. Deletions cut 3 bases from V and 5 bases from J, with 4 bases between. Germline loops: CDR1 LGHDT, CDR2 YNNKEL (reference sequence). CDR3 bases: TGTGCCAGCAGCCAGCGGGAGACCCAGTACTTC. This sequence encodes CASSQRETQYF.

V usage is TRBV11-2 and J usage is TRBJ2-2, with D perhaps given as TRBD1 or TRBD2 (5 bases each). The germline V gene encodes CDR1 SGHAT and CDR2 FQNNGV. Trimming shortened V by 3 bases and J by 5 bases, and 13 bases separated the two germline ends. The CDR3 sequence is 15 residues long. CDR3 in DNA: TGTGCCAGCAGCTTCTACAGGCGGGTTACCGGGGAGCTGTTTTTT. Translation gives CASSFYRRVTGELFF.

J is TRBJ1-3 and V is TRBV6-5; weak D call: TRBD1 (6 bases). Deletions cut 7 bases from V and 0 bases from J, with 13 bases between. Looked up from germline, CDR1 is MNHEY and CDR2 is SVGAGI. The CDR3 sequence is 15 residues long. CDR3 residues: CASIPGTLSGNTIYF. The CDR3 nucleotides are TGTGCCAGCATACCAGGGACACTCTCTGGAAACACCATATATTTT.

V is TRBV5-1 and J is TRBJ2-3; D gene unclear. The CDR3 totals 13 residues. The germline CDR1 and CDR2 sequences are SGHRS and YFSETQ. The V end lost 0 bases, the J end lost 9 bases, and 11 bases lay between the germline ends. The CDR3 region is CASSLEAVRTQYF. The DNA of the CDR3 is TGCGCCAGCAGCTTGGAGGCTGTGAGGACGCAGTATTTT.

Note on this clone: Different DNA sequences within this sample yield the same CDR3. CDR3 sequence: CASSTGNTEAFF. The CDR3 bases are TGTGCCAGCAGTACGGGGAACACTGAAGCTTTCTTT. The chain employs TRBV27 and TRBJ1-1; D call uncertain. Trimming pared 5 bases from V and 1 base from J, leaving 5 bases between. This CDR3 contains 12 residues. The V gene's germline CDR1 is MNHEY and CDR2 SMNVEV (reference sequence).